This T cell receptor beta chain is drawn from a study of T cell responses to AZD1222 COVID-19 vaccine (dated by TCRdb to 2020 to 2022). Context from the whole study: AZD1222 recipients with second doses at about 4 weeks or about 12 weeks were pooled, because spike-specific TCR depth and breadth did not differ between schedules. A total of about 250 trial participants underwent TCR sequencing, of whom some 200 had received two doses of AZD1222 and 26 had received two doses of the MenACWY control vaccine. Trial participants were enrolled by age into 18-55, 56-69 and 70-plus year subgroups, with around 150, 28 and 57 TCR-sequenced participants respectively. General findings and caveats noted by the study authors: Epitopes outside the regions mutated in the B.1.351 and B.1.1.7 variants were reportedly recognized by nearly half of the unique spike-specific TCRs. The vaccine-associated CD4 TCRs covered the entire spike protein, and the dominant responses fell in regions 160-218 and 743-854. Conclusions about previously exposed vaccinees are limited because only 5 or 6 AZD1222 recipients were SARS-CoV-2 seropositive at baseline. Most participants were white British and females outnumbered males, and the authors suggested that clonal diversity may have been underestimated. Because no day 14 peak-response samples were available, the repertoires could be characterized only after the peak T cell response. A significant rise in spike-specific TCR breadth and depth was observed after two AZD1222 doses relative to day 0 and relative to MenACWY recipients. In the small 56-69-year group, the increase in depth fell short of significance, most likely because of low power.

The intended sense of this specimen's time point label: baseline before first vaccination. Samples from vaccinated people were obtained from the UK trials COV001 and COV002, which included a single-blind randomized controlled phase 2/3 trial of AZD1222 (ChAdOx1 nCoV-19) in healthy adults. Trial participant PBMC samples were collected at day 0 and day 28 after the second dose for TCRbeta chain sequencing. The CDR3 regions of human TCRbeta chains were subjected to immunosequencing. The original methods were these. Repertoire TCRs were checked for matches against a reference library of SARS-CoV-2-specific TCRs that had been generated using the MIRA antigen-specificity platform. Breadth meant the fraction of unique TCRs that were SARS-CoV-2-associated, whereas depth meant the fraction of total T cells that were SARS-CoV-2-associated. Each spike-specific TCR was assigned to its reactive spike region and to a CD4 or CD8 class using the MIRA data. Log10-transformed breadth and depth values were compared by one-way ANOVA with Sidak's multiple comparisons tests. The table was pulled from immuneACCESS by TCRdb, which kept in-frame rearrangements only. Such tables lose some clones; where checked, under half of the loss comes from unresolved V genes, and the rest has no known cause. V and J calls and clone size are given by that table; D and trimming were obtained from the DNA. In this sample the table shows 100,000 to 150,000 clones, approximately 88% of which occur a single time. The ten largest account for less than 2% of the sample.

Remarks on this clone: The antigen it binds to is not known. The input lacks base qualities; no much larger clone sits a single base away.

CDR1 and CDR2, looked up from the germline V gene (reference sequence), are LGHDT and YNNKEL. V is cut by 0 bases and J by 4 bases, and the space between the germline ends is 10 bases. The CDR3 runs 15 amino acids, cysteine and phenylalanine included. The sequence is cut down to CDR3 DNA, 45 bases in frame from base 1. The chain is made from TRBV3-1 (or the pseudogene TRBV3-2) and TRBJ2-1, with TRBD2 as a weak D call on 5 bases. The sequenced sample was peripheral blood, obtained on day 0 of AZD1222 vaccination. The receptor was isolated from an adult in good health. The CDR3 is CASSQDAGRYNEQFF. The DNA sequence reads TGTGCCAGCAGCCAAGACGCGGGTCGTTACAATGAGCAGTTCTTC.